The sequence of this T cell receptor (beta chain) was determined in a study of PD-L1 blockade in urothelial cancer. Produced via immunoSEQ multiplex PCR; TCRdb's table is partial and in-frame only. The sample lists about 41,000 clones, around 84% occurring once. CDR3 length: 16 residues. V lost 4 bases, J lost 4 bases, and 11 bases stayed unmatched. Germline values: CDR1 SEHNR, CDR2 FQNEAQ (reference sequence). Stated time point: peripheral blood 6 weeks after treatment start. This clonotype originated in a man aged 70 or older with urothelial cancer. The sample consisted of PBMCs, taken around atezolizumab (anti-PD-L1) treatment. This chain links TRBV7-9 with TRBJ2-7; 9 bases are a match to TRBD1. The CDR3 spells CASSSDSGTGWYEQYF. Written as DNA, the CDR3 is TGTGCCAGCAGCTCCGATTCCGGGACAGGGTGGTACGAGCAGTACTTC.